This T cell receptor beta chain was recovered during a study of T-cell memory formation after mild COVID-19 (dated by TCRdb to 2020 to 2023). Study-wide context: TCR sequence clusters from the two donors were found to be largely donor specific. Longitudinal TCRalpha and TCRbeta repertoire sequencing tracked T-cell clones expanding and contracting after mild COVID-19 in two donors. The cohort was made up of two young adult volunteers, one female and one male, who were previously healthy. Overall study outcomes, separate from this receptor: The detection of some responding clones in pre-infection memory suggests that pre-existing cross-reactive memory T cells joined the SARS-CoV-2 response. Clones contracting from day 15 to 85 had balanced CD4/CD8 phenotypes, while a second wave expanding from day 15 to 37 was biased towards CD4+. The study included only a couple of mild cases, and larger cohorts that include severe cases with pre-infection samples were judged to be necessary. Contracting CD4+ clones were located mainly in the CM and EM memory subsets, whereas CD8+ clones were found to be enriched in EMRA. Whether the second-wave clones peaking on day 37 were SARS-CoV-2 specific was not confirmed.

The CDR3 spans 12 residues, from the cysteine through the phenylalanine. CDR3 DNA only is kept here, 36 bases in frame from base 1. V drops 10 bases and J drops 3 bases, leaving 11 bases in between. The germline V gene provides CDR1 SNHLY and CDR2 FYNNEI. This clonotype has more than one count but fewer than ten. Its binding antigen is unknown. No much larger clonotype is one base removed from it; base qualities were not supplied. TCRdb names Illumina NovaSeq 6000 as the instrument used. Using 5'RACE with constant-segment primers, TCRalpha and TCRbeta cDNA libraries were constructed, with sample barcodes and unique molecular identifiers added in the process. Trizol reagent was used to extract RNA from every sample. The libraries were amplified in two PCR steps, and the second step added a second sample barcode and Illumina TruSeq adapters. Sequencing of the libraries was done on an Illumina NovaSeq, producing 2 x 150 bp paired-end reads. Processing in the source paper ran as follows. Reads were demultiplexed and collapsed into UMI-guided consensus sequences with migec v1.2.7. Using mixcr v2.1.11, UMI consensuses were aligned to TRA and TRB V and J templates and then assembled into clonotypes. Expanded or contracted clonotypes were those called significant by both edgeR and NoisET, with noise models trained on biological replicates. For edgeR calls, the cutoffs were a false discovery rate-adjusted p below 0.01 and a log2 fold-change threshold of 1. As an exploratory analysis of dynamics, max-normalized trajectories of the 1000 most abundant clonotypes were examined with PCA combined with hierarchical clustering. Separately sequenced CD4+ and CD8+ repertoires were used to assign the CD4 or CD8 phenotype of responding clones. TCRdb's own reprocessing of the public reads used fastp at Q25 and MiXCR and kept productive beta chains. Every entry covers one CDR3 protein and lists the most common genes and DNA from its rows. TCRdb, not the authors, supplied the V and J calls. The sample has 400,000 to 500,000 distinct CDR3 sequences on record, 15% to 25% of them singletons. The top ten hold around 8.4% of the sample.

Ficoll-Paque density gradient centrifugation was the method used to isolate PBMCs. This sequence was found in an adult woman who had mild COVID-19 (a few samples of this study predate the infection). The sample titles of this study are shuffled in the database, so cell type and time point are left out; the donor was told from shared clones. The sequence links TRBV2 to TRBJ2-3, and TRBD2 may be the D gene, going by 5 matching bases. Input material: PBMCs or a T cell subset sorted from them (not recorded which). The nucleotide sequence reads as follows: TGTGCCACCGAGTCGGGAACAGATACGCAGTATTTT. It is translated as CATESGTDTQYF.